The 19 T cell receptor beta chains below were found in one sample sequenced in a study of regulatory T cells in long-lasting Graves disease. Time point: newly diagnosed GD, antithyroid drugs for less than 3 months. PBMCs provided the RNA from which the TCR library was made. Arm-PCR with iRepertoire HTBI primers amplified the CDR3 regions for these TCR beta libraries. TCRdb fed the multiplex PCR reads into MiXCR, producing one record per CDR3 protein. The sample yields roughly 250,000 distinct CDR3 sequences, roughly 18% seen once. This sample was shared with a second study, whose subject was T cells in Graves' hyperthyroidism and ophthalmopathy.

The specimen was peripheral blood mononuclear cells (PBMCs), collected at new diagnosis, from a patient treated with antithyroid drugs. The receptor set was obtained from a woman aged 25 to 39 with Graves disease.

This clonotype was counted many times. The CDR3 DNA reads TGTGCCAGCAGTTTCATCGGTAGGGAGGACACCGGGGAGCTGTTTTTT. The encoded protein is CASSFIGREDTGELFF. This chain links TRBV12-3 or TRBV12-4 with TRBJ2-2; TRBD2 is a possible D gene (6 bases). CDR3 length equals 16 residues. V lost 3 bases to trimming and J lost 3 bases, with 14 bases between them.

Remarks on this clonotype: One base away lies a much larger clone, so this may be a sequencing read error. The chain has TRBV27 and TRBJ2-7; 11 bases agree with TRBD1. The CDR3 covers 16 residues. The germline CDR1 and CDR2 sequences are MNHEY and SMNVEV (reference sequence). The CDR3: CASSPLGQGAIYEQHF. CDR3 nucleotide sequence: TGTGCCAGCTCACCTCTCGGACAGGGGGCGATCTACGAGCAGCACTTC.

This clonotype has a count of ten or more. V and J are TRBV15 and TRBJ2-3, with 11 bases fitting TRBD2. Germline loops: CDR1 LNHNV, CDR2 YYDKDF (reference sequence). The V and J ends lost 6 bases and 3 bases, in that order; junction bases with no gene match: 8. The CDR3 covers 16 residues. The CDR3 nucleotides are TGTGCCACCAGGGATAGCGGGGGGGCGGTAACAGATACGCAGTATTTT. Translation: CATRDSGGAVTDTQYF.

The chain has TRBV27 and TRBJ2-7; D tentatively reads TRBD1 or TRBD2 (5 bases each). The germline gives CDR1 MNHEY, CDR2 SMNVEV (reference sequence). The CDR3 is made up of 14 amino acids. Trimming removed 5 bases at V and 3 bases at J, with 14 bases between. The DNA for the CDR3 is TGTGCCAGCAGTGACGGGACCGGTTACTACGAGCAGTACTTC. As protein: CASSDGTGYYEQYF.

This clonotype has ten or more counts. The CDR3 coding sequence is TGTGCCAGCAGGTCCCGGGGTATTGAGGAGGCTTTCTTT. Its translation: CASRSRGIEEAFF. The gene calls are TRBV5-6 and TRBJ1-1, with D hard to call. V lost 5 bases to trimming and J lost 11 bases, with 19 bases between them. The CDR3 spans 13 residues. Looked up from germline, CDR1 is SGHDT and CDR2 is YYEEEE.

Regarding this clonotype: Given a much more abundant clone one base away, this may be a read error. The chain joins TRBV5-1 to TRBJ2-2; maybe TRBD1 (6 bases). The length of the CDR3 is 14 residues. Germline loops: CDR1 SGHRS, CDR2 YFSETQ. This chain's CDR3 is CASSPDGDTGELSF. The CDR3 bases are TGCGCCAGCAGCCCAGACGGGGACACCGGGGAGCTGTCTTTT.

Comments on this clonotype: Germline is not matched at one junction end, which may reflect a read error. CDR3 bases: TGCGCCAGCAGCCAGATGGTCCGGGCTAACTATGGCTACACCTTC. It translates to CASSQMVRANYGYTF. V gene TRBV7-2 combines with J gene TRBJ1-2; unclear D gene. The CDR3 is 15 amino acids. CDR1 is SGHTA and CDR2 is FQGNSA in the germline V gene. The variable domain in full, with the rest retrieved from reference TRBV7-2 and TRBJ1-2, is GAGVSQSPSNKVTEKGKDVELRCDPISGHTALYWYRQSLGQGLEFLIYFQGNSAPDKSGLPSDRFSAERTGGSVSTLTIQRTQQEDSAVYLCASSQMVRANYGYTFGSGTRLTVV.

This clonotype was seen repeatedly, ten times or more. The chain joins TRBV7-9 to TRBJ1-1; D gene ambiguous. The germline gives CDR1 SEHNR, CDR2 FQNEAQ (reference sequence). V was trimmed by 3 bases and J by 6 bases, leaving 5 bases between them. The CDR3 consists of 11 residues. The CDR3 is CASSFGAEAFF. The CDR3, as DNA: TGTGCCAGCAGCTTTGGTGCTGAAGCTTTCTTT.

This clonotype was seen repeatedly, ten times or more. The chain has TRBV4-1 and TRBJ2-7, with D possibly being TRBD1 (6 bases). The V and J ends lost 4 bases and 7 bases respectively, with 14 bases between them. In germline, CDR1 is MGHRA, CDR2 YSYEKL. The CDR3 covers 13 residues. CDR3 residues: CASSLTGLGEQYF. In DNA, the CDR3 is TGCGCCAGCAGCCTCACAGGGCTCGGGGAGCAGTACTTC.

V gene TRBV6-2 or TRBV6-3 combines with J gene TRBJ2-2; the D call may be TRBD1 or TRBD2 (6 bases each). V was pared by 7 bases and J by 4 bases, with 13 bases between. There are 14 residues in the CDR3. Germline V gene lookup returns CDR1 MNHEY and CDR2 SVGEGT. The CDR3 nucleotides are TGTGCCAGCATTGACAGGCGGGGCACCGGGGAGCTGTTTTTT. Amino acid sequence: CASIDRRGTGELFF.

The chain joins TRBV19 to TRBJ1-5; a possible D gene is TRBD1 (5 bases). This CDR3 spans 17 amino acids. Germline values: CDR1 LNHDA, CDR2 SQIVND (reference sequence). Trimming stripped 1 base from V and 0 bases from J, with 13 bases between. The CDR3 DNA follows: TGTGCCAGTAGTATAGCGCAGGGTCAAGTTAGCAATCAGCCCCAGCATTTT. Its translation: CASSIAQGQVSNQPQHF.

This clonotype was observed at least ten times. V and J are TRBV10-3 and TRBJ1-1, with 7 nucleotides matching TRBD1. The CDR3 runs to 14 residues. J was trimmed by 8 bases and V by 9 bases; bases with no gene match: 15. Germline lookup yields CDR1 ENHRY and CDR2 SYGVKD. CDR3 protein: CAINQRQGGREAFF. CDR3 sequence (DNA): TGTGCCATTAATCAACGACAGGGTGGCCGCGAAGCTTTCTTT.

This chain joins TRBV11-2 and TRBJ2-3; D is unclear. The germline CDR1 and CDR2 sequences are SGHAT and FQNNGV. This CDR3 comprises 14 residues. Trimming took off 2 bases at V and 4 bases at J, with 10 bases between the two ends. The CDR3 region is CASSLSNPPDTQYF. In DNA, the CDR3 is TGTGCCAGCAGCTTATCGAATCCCCCAGATACGCAGTATTTT.

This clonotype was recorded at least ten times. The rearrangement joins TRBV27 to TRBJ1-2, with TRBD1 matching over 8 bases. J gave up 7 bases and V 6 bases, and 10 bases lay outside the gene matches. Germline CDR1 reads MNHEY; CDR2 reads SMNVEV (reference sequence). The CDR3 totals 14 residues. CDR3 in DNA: TGTGCCAGCAGCCCAGACAGGGGTTCGGGTGGCTACACCTTC. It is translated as CASSPDRGSGGYTF.

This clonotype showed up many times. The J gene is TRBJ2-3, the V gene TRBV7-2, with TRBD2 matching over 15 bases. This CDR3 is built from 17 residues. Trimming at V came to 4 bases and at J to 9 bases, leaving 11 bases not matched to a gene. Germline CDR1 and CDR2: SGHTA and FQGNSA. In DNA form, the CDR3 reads TGTGCCAGCAGCTGGGGGAGGACTAGCGGGGGGGCGGGGACGCAGTATTTT. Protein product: CASSWGRTSGGAGTQYF.

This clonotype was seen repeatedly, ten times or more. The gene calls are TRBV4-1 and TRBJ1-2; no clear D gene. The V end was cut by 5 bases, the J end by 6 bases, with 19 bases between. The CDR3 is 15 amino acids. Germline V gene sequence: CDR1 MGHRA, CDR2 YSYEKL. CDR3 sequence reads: CASSTPLVGGDGYTF. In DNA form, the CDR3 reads TGCGCCAGCAGCACCCCCTTGGTAGGTGGCGATGGCTACACCTTC.

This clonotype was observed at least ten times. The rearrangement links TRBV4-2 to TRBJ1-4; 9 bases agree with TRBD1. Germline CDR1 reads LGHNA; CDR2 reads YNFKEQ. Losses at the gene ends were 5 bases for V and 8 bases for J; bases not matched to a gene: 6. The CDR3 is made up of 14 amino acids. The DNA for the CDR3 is TGTGCCAGCAGCTTTGGACAGGGGAGCGAAAAACTGTTTTTT. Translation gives CASSFGQGSEKLFF.

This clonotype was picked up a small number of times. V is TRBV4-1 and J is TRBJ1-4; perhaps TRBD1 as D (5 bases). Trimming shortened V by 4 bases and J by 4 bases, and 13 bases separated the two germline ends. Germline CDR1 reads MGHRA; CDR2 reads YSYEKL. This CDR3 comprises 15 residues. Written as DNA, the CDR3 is TGCGCCAGCAGCCTAGTGACAGTCCATAATGAAAAACTGTTTTTT. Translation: CASSLVTVHNEKLFF.

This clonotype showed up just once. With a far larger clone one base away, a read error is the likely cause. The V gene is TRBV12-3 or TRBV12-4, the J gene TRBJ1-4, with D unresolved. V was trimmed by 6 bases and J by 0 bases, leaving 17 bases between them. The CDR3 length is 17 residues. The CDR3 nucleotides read TGTGCCAGCAGCCGACCAACAACAAGTGCAACTAATGAAAAACTGTTTTTT. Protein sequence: CASSRPTTSATNEKLFF.